This passage covers 29 T cell receptor beta chains from one sample sequenced in a study of T cell responses to AZD1222 COVID-19 vaccine. Data came from immunoSEQ multiplex PCR; TCRdb stores just in-frame clones and leaves some out. The data hold 150,000 to 200,000 clones, with 70% to 90% observed a single time. This sample comprised peripheral blood, obtained on day 0 of AZD1222 vaccination. The receptors derive from an adult in good health.

DNA for the CDR3: TGTGCCAGCAGTCAGGGAGGTGAAGCTTTCTTT. Translated, it gives CASSQGGEAFF. The J gene is TRBJ1-1, the V gene TRBV6-5; the D gene is possibly TRBD1 (5 bases). Looked up from germline, CDR1 is MNHEY and CDR2 is SVGAGI. CDR3 size: 11 residues. The V end was cut by 5 bases, the J end by 7 bases, with 8 bases between.

The CDR3, as DNA: TGTGCCAGCAGCTACTGGAGGGGGTCCTCTGGAAACACCATATATTTT. Translation: CASSYWRGSSGNTIYF. The rearrangement uses TRBV5-4 and TRBJ1-3; tentative D call: TRBD1 (6 bases). V was shortened by 3 bases and J by 0 bases, with 13 bases between the two germline ends. This CDR3 has 16 residues. CDR1 and CDR2 from the germline V gene are SGHNT and YYREEE (reference sequence). The complete variable domain, with remaining parts taken from reference TRBV5-4 and TRBJ1-3, reads ETGVTQSPTHLIKTRGQQVTLRCSSQSGHNTVSWYQQALGQGPQFIFQYYREEENGRGNFPPRFSGLQFPNYSSELNVNALELDDSALYLCASSYWRGSSGNTIYFGEGSWLTVV.

CDR3 in amino acids: CASRRNGGTANQPQHF. CDR3 DNA sequence: TGTGCCAGCAGACGTAACGGGGGGACGGCGAATCAGCCCCAGCATTTT. The chain links TRBV27 to TRBJ1-5; a possible D gene is TRBD1 (5 bases). The CDR3 is 16 residues long. CDR1 MNHEY and CDR2 SMNVEV come from the germline V gene (reference sequence). The V end lost 6 bases, the J end lost 4 bases, and 19 bases lay between the germline ends.

This sequence joins TRBV10-3 and TRBJ1-1, with D possibly TRBD1 on 5 matching bases. Germline values: CDR1 ENHRY, CDR2 SYGVKD. The CDR3 totals 13 residues. V lost 10 bases, J lost 4 bases, and 16 bases lay in between. The CDR3 DNA follows: TGTGCCACCCAACAGGAGGGTGGCACTGAAGCTTTCTTT. Encoded protein: CATQQEGGTEAFF.

This clone was counted a single time. The CDR3 DNA is TGTGCCACACAGGGGCCCAGCACTGAAGCTTTCTTT. Its translation: CATQGPSTEAFF. The chain couples TRBV10-3 to TRBJ1-1, with TRBD1 matching 7 bases. V lost 10 bases, J lost 4 bases, and 6 bases stayed unmatched. Germline V gene lookup returns CDR1 ENHRY and CDR2 SYGVKD. This CDR3 spans 12 amino acids.

This sequence joins TRBV5-5 and TRBJ2-7, with 9 bases lining up with TRBD1. The ends lost 0 bases at V and 4 bases at J; junction bases unmatched: 17. Germline V gives CDR1 SGHKS, CDR2 YYEKEE (reference sequence). CDR3 length equals 19 residues. CDR3 residues: CASSLEETVQQGAWYEQYV. DNA for the CDR3: TGTGCCAGCAGCTTGGAAGAAACGGTCCAACAGGGGGCCTGGTACGAGCAGTACGTC.

V gene TRBV18 combines with J gene TRBJ1-4; 7 bases are a match to TRBD1. CDR1 is KGHSH, CDR2 LQKENI, per germline. V was clipped by 4 bases and J by 5 bases; unmatched bases: 7. CDR3 size: 15 residues. CDR3 in DNA: TGTGCCAGCTCACTTTGGGACAGTTCGAATGAAAAACTGTTTTTT. Encoded protein: CASSLWDSSNEKLFF.

This clone has a single count. V is TRBV5-5 and J is TRBJ1-1; possibly TRBD1 for D (5 bases). V gave up 3 bases and J gave up 11 bases, with 26 bases separating them. Germline assignment: CDR1 SGHKS and CDR2 YYEKEE (reference sequence). The CDR3 sequence is 16 residues long. As DNA, the CDR3 is TGTGCCAGCAGCTCCAGCAACAGGCGTAGCGTACCTGCGGCTTTCTTT. Amino acids: CASSSSNRRSVPAAFF.

This chain uses TRBV18 with TRBJ1-5, with 7 bases lining up with TRBD1. V shed 2 bases and J 3 bases; nucleotides not matched to a gene: 4. The CDR3 has 15 residues. Germline-derived CDR1 and CDR2 are KGHSH and LQKENI. The CDR3 DNA sequence: TGTGCCAGCTCACCAGAGACAGGGATCAATCAGCCCCAGCATTTT. As protein: CASSPETGINQPQHF.

The gene calls are TRBV27 and TRBJ2-3; D is unresolved. The CDR3 is made up of 11 amino acids. V lost 10 bases, J lost 6 bases, and 11 bases lay in between. Germline-derived CDR1 and CDR2 are MNHEY and SMNVEV (reference sequence). This chain's CDR3 is CATYFPDTQYF. In DNA, the CDR3 is TGTGCCACCTACTTTCCGGATACGCAGTATTTT.

The chain joins TRBV20-1 to TRBJ1-2; D is uncertain. Germline CDR1 DFQATT, CDR2 SNEGSKA (reference sequence). This CDR3 spans 11 amino acids. Trimming removed 5 bases from V and 7 bases from J, with 11 bases in between. The CDR3 is CSASSGGGYTF. DNA of the CDR3: TGCAGTGCTTCTTCTGGCGGTGGCTACACCTTC.

The J gene is TRBJ1-5, the V gene TRBV6-5; D perhaps matches TRBD1 (6 bases). Per the germline V gene, CDR1 is MNHEY and CDR2 is SVGAGI. V was pared by 5 bases and J by 8 bases, with 19 bases between. The CDR3 is made up of 15 amino acids. The chain's CDR3 is CASSLRDTIMEPQHF. The CDR3 bases are TGTGCCAGCAGTCTTCGGGACACAATTATGGAGCCCCAGCATTTT.

The chain uses TRBV4-3 and TRBJ2-7; TRBD1 might be the D (5 bases). This CDR3 has 14 amino acids. Trimming took off 4 bases at V and 0 bases at J, with 10 bases between the two ends. Germline-derived CDR1 and CDR2 are LGHNA and YSLEER. CDR3 nucleotides: TGCGCCAGCAGCCGGGGCCGTGACTCCTACGAGCAGTACTTC. Encoded protein: CASSRGRDSYEQYF.

This clone occurred a few times. This chain links TRBV6-6 with TRBJ1-6, with D possibly matching TRBD1 (6 bases). Trimming pared 3 bases from V and 10 bases from J, leaving 13 bases between. The length of the CDR3 is 14 residues. The germline CDR1 and CDR2 sequences are MNHNY and SVGAGI (reference sequence). The CDR3 protein is CASSYGGAGSPLHF. The CDR3 nucleotides read TGTGCCAGCAGTTATGGGGGGGCCGGATCACCCCTCCACTTT.

In its sample, this clone was seen once. The junction shows a germline mismatch at one end, possibly a read error. This rearrangement joins TRBV10-3 to TRBJ1-2, with 10 bases aligning to TRBD1. The CDR3 loop spans 14 amino acids. Germline values: CDR1 ENHRY, CDR2 SYGVKD. For the CDR3, the DNA is TGTGCCGTCAGACAGGGGGCGCCGGGCTATGGCTACACCTTC. Translating it yields CAVRQGAPGYGYTF.

This clone came up a few times. The rearrangement links TRBV19 to TRBJ2-1; no definite D call. The CDR3 loop spans 13 amino acids. Germline V gene lookup returns CDR1 LNHDA and CDR2 SQIVND (reference sequence). V was pared by 4 bases and J by 5 bases, with 9 bases between. The CDR3 here is CASSNLINNEQFF. The CDR3 DNA reads TGTGCCAGTAGTAATCTAATCAACAATGAGCAGTTCTTC.

This clone was recorded only once. V gene TRBV30 combines with J gene TRBJ1-4; D call uncertain. CDR1 is GTSNPN and CDR2 is SVGIG in the germline V gene (reference sequence). The CDR3 runs 12 residues. Deletions cut 7 bases from V and 2 bases from J, with 8 bases between. CDR3 in DNA: TGTGCCTTGGGTGGGACTAATGAAAAACTGTTTTTT. It yields the protein CALGGTNEKLFF.

V usage is TRBV14 and J usage is TRBJ2-1; 8 bases are a match to TRBD2. The germline gives CDR1 SGHDN, CDR2 FVKESK. The CDR3 runs to 15 residues. With V trimmed by 2 bases and J by 5 bases, 5 bases remained unmatched. DNA of the CDR3: TGTGCCAGCAGCCAAAGTCTAGCGGGTAACAATGAGCAGTTCTTC. Translation: CASSQSLAGNNEQFF.

In DNA, the CDR3 is TGTGCCAGCGGAAGGGGACAGGGGGGAATTAATGAAAAACTGTTTTTT. This translates into CASGRGQGGINEKLFF. This rearrangement joins TRBV11-2 to TRBJ1-4; 11 nucleotides match TRBD1. Germline V gives CDR1 SGHAT, CDR2 FQNNGV. Losses at the gene ends were 8 bases for V and 4 bases for J; bases not matched to a gene: 9. The CDR3 spans 16 residues.

This sequence joins TRBV5-5 and TRBJ2-1, with D maybe TRBD2 (6 bases). From germline, CDR1 is SGHKS and CDR2 YYEKEE (reference sequence). V was cut by 4 bases and J by 4 bases, with 24 bases left in between. The CDR3 covers 18 residues. The CDR3 spells CASSRRGGGQPPYNEQFF. As DNA, the CDR3 is TGTGCCAGCAGCAGGAGGGGTGGCGGGCAGCCCCCTTACAATGAGCAGTTCTTC.

The gene calls are TRBV10-3 and TRBJ1-4; D gene ambiguous. The ends were cut back, 6 bases at V and 1 base at J, with 6 bases in the middle. Germline CDR1 ENHRY, CDR2 SYGVKD. CDR3 length equals 13 residues. The CDR3 here is CAIRRGTNEKLFF. In nucleotides, the CDR3 is TGTGCCATCAGGCGGGGAACTAATGAAAAACTGTTTTTT.

This clone was seen once. The chain has TRBV29-1 and TRBJ1-1; 7 nucleotides agree with TRBD1. The CDR3 covers 12 residues. Trimming at V came to 4 bases and at J to 6 bases, leaving 5 bases not matched to a gene. Per germline, CDR1 SQVTM and CDR2 ANQGSEA. CDR3 coding DNA: TGCAGCGTTGGACAGGGTCAGGCTGAAGCTTTCTTT. It codes for CSVGQGQAEAFF.

J is TRBJ1-4 and V is TRBV7-3; D not resolved. CDR1 and CDR2 from the germline V gene are SGHTA and FQGTGA. V was trimmed by 5 bases and J by 8 bases, leaving 9 bases between them. The CDR3 sequence is 12 residues long. Here the CDR3 reads CASSPFGEKLFF. The CDR3 region has the DNA TGTGCCAGCAGCCCATTCGGAGAAAAACTGTTTTTT.

The chain is built from TRBV6-5 and TRBJ2-1, with 8 bases lining up with TRBD1. Germline CDR1 and CDR2: MNHEY and SVGAGI. Losses at the gene ends were 1 base for V and 2 bases for J; bases not matched to a gene: 4. The CDR3 length is 16 residues. DNA for the CDR3: TGTGCCAGCAGTTACTACGGGACAGGTACCTACAATGAGCAGTTCTTC. It is translated as CASSYYGTGTYNEQFF.

V gene TRBV28 combines with J gene TRBJ1-2, with TRBD1 matching over 11 bases. The germline gives CDR1 MDHEN, CDR2 SYDVKM. J was trimmed by 4 bases and V by 4 bases; bases with no gene match: 5. The CDR3 spans 15 residues. The DNA of the CDR3 is TGTGCCAGCAGTTCTGGGACAGGGGGAACCTATGGCTACACCTTC. Translating gives CASSSGTGGTYGYTF.

V and J are TRBV4-2 and TRBJ1-4; 9 nucleotides line up with TRBD1. Germline loops: CDR1 LGHNA, CDR2 YNFKEQ. This CDR3 has 17 residues. V dropped 0 bases and J dropped 8; count of bases not matched to a gene: 10. The CDR3 nucleotides read TGTGCCAGCAGCCAAGAGACTTCGGGGACAGGGAGCGAAAAACTGTTTTTT. This translates into CASSQETSGTGSEKLFF.

V gene TRBV3-1 (or the pseudogene TRBV3-2) combines with J gene TRBJ1-1, with 7 bases aligning to TRBD1. Germline V gene data show CDR1 as LGHDT and CDR2 as YNNKEL (reference sequence). Losses at the gene ends were 6 bases for V and 4 bases for J; bases not matched to a gene: 8. The CDR3 is made up of 14 amino acids. The CDR3: CASSFQTGSTEAFF. CDR3 bases: TGTGCCAGCAGTTTTCAGACAGGGAGCACTGAAGCTTTCTTT.

The chain recombines TRBV4-3 with TRBJ1-6; D call uncertain. V was trimmed by 1 base and J by 9 bases, leaving 7 bases between them. Per germline, CDR1 LGHNA and CDR2 YSLEER. This CDR3 is built from 13 residues. The CDR3 loop is CASSQGAPSPLHF. DNA for the CDR3: TGCGCCAGCAGCCAAGGAGCCCCTTCACCCCTCCACTTT.

This clone was observed at least ten times. The rearrangement links TRBV7-8 to TRBJ1-6; D is unclear. The CDR3 has 15 residues. Between the trimmed V and J ends, which lost 1 base and 0 bases, there was a span of 4 bases. Germline V gene sequence: CDR1 SGHVS, CDR2 FQNEAQ. CDR3 protein: CASSLDSSYNSPLHF. The DNA of the CDR3 is TGTGCCAGCAGCTTAGATAGCTCCTATAATTCACCCCTCCACTTT.